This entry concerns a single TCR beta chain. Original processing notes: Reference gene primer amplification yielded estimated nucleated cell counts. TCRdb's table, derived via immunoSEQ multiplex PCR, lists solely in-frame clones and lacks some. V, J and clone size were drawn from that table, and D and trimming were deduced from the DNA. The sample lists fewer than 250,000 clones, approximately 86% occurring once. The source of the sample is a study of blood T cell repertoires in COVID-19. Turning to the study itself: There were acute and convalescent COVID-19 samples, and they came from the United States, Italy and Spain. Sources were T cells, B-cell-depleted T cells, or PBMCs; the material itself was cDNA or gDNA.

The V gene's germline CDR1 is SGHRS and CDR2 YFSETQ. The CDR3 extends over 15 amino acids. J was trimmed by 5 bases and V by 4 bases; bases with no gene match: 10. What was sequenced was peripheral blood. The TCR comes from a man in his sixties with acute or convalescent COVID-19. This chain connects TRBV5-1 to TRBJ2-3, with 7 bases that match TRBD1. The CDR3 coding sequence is TGCGCCAGCAGCACAGACAGGGCCCGGGTAGATACGCAGTATTTT. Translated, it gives CASSTDRARVDTQYF.